This TCR beta chain was identified during a study of blood T cell repertoires in COVID-19 (dated by TCRdb to 2018 to 2020). General notes on the study: Samples covering the acute and convalescent phases of COVID-19 were provided by collaborators in the United States, Italy and Spain. The sample metadata nearly always contained a de-identified subject ID, COVID-19 status, age in years and sex. HLA class I and class II types, where available, came from metadata supplied by the sample provider rather than from assay-based typing. The prospective study material was composed of cDNA or gDNA derived from T cells, B-cell-depleted T cells, or PBMCs. The repertoires were released in a freely available public database intended as a resource for research on the immune response to SARS-CoV-2. Subjects who had been exposed to COVID-19, were actively infected with it, or had recovered from it provided the deeply sampled blood TCRbeta repertoires that made up the dataset. Samples were obtained from the ongoing ImmuneRACE study (first 160 participants) and from 1,254 subjects provided by 6 global collaborators. Results the study describes overall, beyond this receptor: Clinical and demographic metadata were provided uncurated, with the amount varying by source and participant.

Enrolling through a virtual design, the prospective study's participants ranged in age from roughly 18 to 95 years and lived across 20 to 30 United States geographic areas. Cohort assignment in the prospective study relied on participant-reported clinical history from a screening survey and a study questionnaire. For ImmuneRACE Cohort 3, a participant was defined as recovered based on two consecutive negative NP/OP PCR tests, clearance by a healthcare professional, or resolution of symptoms. In the prospective study, mobile phlebotomists collected whole blood, serum and a nasopharyngeal or oropharyngeal swab from each participant. Prospective study participants could optionally give additional blood draws and questionnaires over an approximately 2-month period. Before DNA extraction, blood samples from the prospective study were shipped at room temperature or frozen. About this clone itself: It has no known antigen specificity. No much larger clonotype is one base removed from it; base qualities were not supplied.

In the germline V gene, CDR1 corresponds to MDHEN and CDR2 to SYDVKM. Clipping removes 4 bases from V and 8 bases from J, with 6 as the unmatched junction base count. The CDR3 has 13 amino acids, counting the end cysteine and phenylalanine. The CDR3 DNA has 39 bases and is translated from base 1. The immunoSEQ Assay, a bias-controlled multiplex PCR, was used to amplify TCRbeta CDR3 regions from genomic DNA. In the paper's pipeline: Within the assay, amplification of reference gene primers was used to estimate how many nucleated cells each sample contained. To quantify the absolute abundance of each unique TCRbeta CDR3 rearrangement, sequence reads were collapsed and filtered. For each sample, productive Simpson clonality was calculated as the square root of Simpson's diversity index over productive rearrangements. TCRdb took over this immuneACCESS table, retaining in-frame rearrangements with V and J assigned. Such tables are incomplete; in checked studies, under half of the missing clones stem from an unresolved V gene, and the remainder is unexplained. V, J and clone size derive from that table, while D and trimming were established from the DNA sequence. The sample data list about 270,000 clones, and just over 85% of these were observed just once. Around 15% of the sample belongs to the ten largest clones.

This chain is built from TRBV28 and TRBJ1-2, with 8 central nucleotides matching TRBD1. The source is a man between 18 and 35 years old who had recovered from COVID-19. The source material was PBMCs or T cells enriched from blood (not recorded which). The sequenced DNA is TGTGCCAGCAGTTCTGGACAGGGAGGCGGCTACACCTTC. Its product reads: CASSSGQGGGYTF.